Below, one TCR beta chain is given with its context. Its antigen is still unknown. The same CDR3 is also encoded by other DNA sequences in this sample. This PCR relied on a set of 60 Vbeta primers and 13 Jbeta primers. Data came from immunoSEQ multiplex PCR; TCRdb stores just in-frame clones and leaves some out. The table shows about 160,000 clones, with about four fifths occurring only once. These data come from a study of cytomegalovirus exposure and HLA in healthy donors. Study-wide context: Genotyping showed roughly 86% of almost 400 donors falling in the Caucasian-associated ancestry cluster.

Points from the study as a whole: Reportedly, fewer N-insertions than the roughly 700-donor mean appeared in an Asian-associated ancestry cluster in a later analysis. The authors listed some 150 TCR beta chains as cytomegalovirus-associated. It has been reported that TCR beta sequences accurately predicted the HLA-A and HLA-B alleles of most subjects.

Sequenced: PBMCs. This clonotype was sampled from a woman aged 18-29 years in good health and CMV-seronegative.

In DNA, the CDR3 is TGCGCCAGCAGCTTGGGTGACAGGGTCCACGAGCAGTACTTC. Protein product: CASSLGDRVHEQYF. V usage is TRBV5-1 and J usage is TRBJ2-7; 7 nucleotides match TRBD1. J lost 5 bases, V lost 0 bases, and 5 bases had no gene match. CDR3 length equals 14 residues. The germline V gene encodes CDR1 SGHRS and CDR2 YFSETQ.